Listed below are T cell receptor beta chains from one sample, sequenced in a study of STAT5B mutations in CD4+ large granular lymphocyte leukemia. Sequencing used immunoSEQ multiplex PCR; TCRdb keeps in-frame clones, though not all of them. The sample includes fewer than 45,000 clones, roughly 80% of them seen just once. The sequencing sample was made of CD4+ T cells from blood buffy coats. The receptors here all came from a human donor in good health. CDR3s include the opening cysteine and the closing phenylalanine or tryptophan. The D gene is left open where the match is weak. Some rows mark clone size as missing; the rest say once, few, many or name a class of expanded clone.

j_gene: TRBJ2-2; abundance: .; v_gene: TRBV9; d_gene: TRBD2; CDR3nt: TGTGCCAGCAGCCCTCAGGGACTAGCGGGAAACGGGGAGCTGTTTTTT; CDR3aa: CASSPQGLAGNGELFF
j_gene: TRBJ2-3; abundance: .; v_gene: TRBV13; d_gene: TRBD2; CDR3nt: TGTGCCAGCAGCTTATCAGGACTAGCGATCCAAAGCACAGATACGCAGTATTTT; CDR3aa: CASSLSGLAIQSTDTQYF
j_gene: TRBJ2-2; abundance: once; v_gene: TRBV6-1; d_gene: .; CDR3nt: TGTGCCAGCAGTGCCGCCCTTATGAACACCGGGGAGCTGTTTTTT; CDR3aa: CASSAALMNTGELFF
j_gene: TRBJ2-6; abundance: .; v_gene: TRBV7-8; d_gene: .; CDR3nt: TGTGCCAGCACCAGGTTCTCTGGGGCCAACGTCCTGACTTTC; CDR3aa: CASTRFSGANVLTF
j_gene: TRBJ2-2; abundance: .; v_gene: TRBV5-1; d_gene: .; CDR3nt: TGCGCCAGCAGCACAAACACCGGGGAGCTGTTTTTT; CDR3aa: CASSTNTGELFF
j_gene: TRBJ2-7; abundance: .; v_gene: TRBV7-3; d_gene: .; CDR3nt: TGTGCCAGCAGTTCATTGACTCGGTACGAGCAGTACTTC; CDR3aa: CASSSLTRYEQYF
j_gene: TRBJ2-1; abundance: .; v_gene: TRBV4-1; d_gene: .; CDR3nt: TGCGCCAGCAGCCAAGATCTCCAGGTCCTGGATGAGCAGTTCTTC; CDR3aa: CASSQDLQVLDEQFF
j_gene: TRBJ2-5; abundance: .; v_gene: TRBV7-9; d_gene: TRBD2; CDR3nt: TGTGCCAGCAGCCCTAGGACTAGCGGGGGCCAAGAGACCCAGTACTTC; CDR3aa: CASSPRTSGGQETQYF
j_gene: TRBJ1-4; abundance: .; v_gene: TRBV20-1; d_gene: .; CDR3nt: TGCAGTGCTCGTAATGAAAAACTGTTTTTT; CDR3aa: CSARNEKLFF
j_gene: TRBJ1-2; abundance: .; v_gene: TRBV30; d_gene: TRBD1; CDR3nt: TGTGCCTGGAGTGGGAGACAGGGCCCGGACTATGGCTACACCTTC; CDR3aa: CAWSGRQGPDYGYTF
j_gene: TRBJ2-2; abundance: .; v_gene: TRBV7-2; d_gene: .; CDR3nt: TGTGCCAGCAGCCCCGAGGGCTCGAACACCGGGGAGCTGTTTTTT; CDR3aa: CASSPEGSNTGELFF
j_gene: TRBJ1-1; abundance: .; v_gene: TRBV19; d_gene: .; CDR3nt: TGTGCCAGTAGTATTGGGAGGGGTGAAGCTTTCTTT; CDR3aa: CASSIGRGEAFF
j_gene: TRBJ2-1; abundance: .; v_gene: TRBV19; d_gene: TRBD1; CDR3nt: TGTGCCAGTAGGAGTGGGGACAGCAACTACAATGAGCAGTTCTTC; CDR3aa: CASRSGDSNYNEQFF
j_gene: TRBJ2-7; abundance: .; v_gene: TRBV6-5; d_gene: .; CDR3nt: TGTGCCAGCAGTTACAGTCCCGAAAGAGACTACGAGCAGTACTTC; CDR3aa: CASSYSPERDYEQYF
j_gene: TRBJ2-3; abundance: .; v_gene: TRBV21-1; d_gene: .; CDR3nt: TGTGCCAGCAGCAAAGCGCAGGGGGGGCGGGAGGGCCTAGATACGCAGTATTTT; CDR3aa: CASSKAQGGREGLDTQYF
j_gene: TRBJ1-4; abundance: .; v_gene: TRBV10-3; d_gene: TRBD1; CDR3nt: TGTGCCATCAGTGAAGGACAGGCGAGGGCAACTAATGAAAAACTGTTTTTT; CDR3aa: CAISEGQARATNEKLFF
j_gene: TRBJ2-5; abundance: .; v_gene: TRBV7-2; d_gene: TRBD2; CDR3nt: TGTGCCAGCAGCTCGGGACTAGCGGAAGAGACCCAGTACTTC; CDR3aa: CASSSGLAEETQYF
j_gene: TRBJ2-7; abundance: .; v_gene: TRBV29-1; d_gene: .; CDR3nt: TGCAGCGTTGAAGGGCGGGTATTCGACGAGCAGTACTTC; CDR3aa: CSVEGRVFDEQYF
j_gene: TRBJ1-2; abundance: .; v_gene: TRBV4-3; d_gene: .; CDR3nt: TGCGCCAGCAGCCAAGGGTCTCAGGGAAATTATGGCTACACCTTC; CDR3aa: CASSQGSQGNYGYTF
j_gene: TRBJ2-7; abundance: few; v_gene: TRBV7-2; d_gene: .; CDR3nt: TGTGCCAGCAGCCTACCAACGGGGTCCTACGAGCAGTACTTC; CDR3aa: CASSLPTGSYEQYF